These T cell receptor beta chains were read from a single sample in a study of cytomegalovirus exposure and HLA in healthy donors. TCRdb's table, derived via immunoSEQ multiplex PCR, lists solely in-frame clones and lacks some. The profile shows a few hundred thousand clones, about 81% of them singletons. Source material: PBMCs. All receptors derive from a woman aged 55-69 years in good health and CMV-seropositive. Each CDR3 is given with its conserved first and last residue. D genes are given only for firm matches.

d_call: -; v_call: TRBV7-9; j_call: TRBJ2-1; cdr3_aa: CASSQNEQFF
d_call: TRBD2; v_call: TRBV13; j_call: TRBJ2-2; cdr3_aa: CASSLEAGVTTGELFF
d_call: -; v_call: TRBV28; j_call: TRBJ1-1; cdr3_aa: CASSLRRVEAFF
d_call: TRBD2; v_call: TRBV7-2; j_call: TRBJ2-7; cdr3_aa: CASSLGLAAYEQYF
d_call: -; v_call: TRBV21-1; j_call: TRBJ2-5; cdr3_aa: CASPRGDREEDRPTQETQYF
d_call: -; v_call: TRBV7-9; j_call: TRBJ1-3; cdr3_aa: CASSSMGPGGNTIYF
d_call: -; v_call: TRBV5-6; j_call: TRBJ2-7; cdr3_aa: CASSLRLRSSYEQYF
d_call: -; v_call: TRBV5-4; j_call: TRBJ2-3; cdr3_aa: CASSLESLSSYDTQYF
d_call: -; v_call: TRBV11-3; j_call: TRBJ2-1; cdr3_aa: CASSSRSGDSYNEQFF
d_call: -; v_call: TRBV2; j_call: TRBJ2-6; cdr3_aa: CASMPSRGSGANVLTF
d_call: -; v_call: TRBV4-1; j_call: TRBJ2-3; cdr3_aa: CASSQGSRDTQYF
d_call: TRBD2; v_call: TRBV5-4; j_call: TRBJ2-1; cdr3_aa: CASSLERLAGVNEQFF
d_call: -; v_call: TRBV2; j_call: TRBJ1-2; cdr3_aa: CASTDGLLNYGYTF
d_call: TRBD1; v_call: TRBV7-9; j_call: TRBJ2-7; cdr3_aa: CSSSHGGQGAYEQYF